The 32 T cell receptor beta chains reported below all come from one sample, sequenced in a study of blood T cell repertoires in COVID-19 (TCRdb year 2020). Library construction relied on the immunoSEQ multiplex PCR assay. Imported from immuneACCESS, the table was reduced by TCRdb to in-frame sequences with V and J called. These copies leave out some clones; in studies compared against another copy, an unresolved V gene accounts for under half, and the cause of the remainder is not known. The sample table shows some 250,000 clones, and approximately 86% are seen once. In total, the top ten clones hold about 2.1% of the sample. The sequenced sample consisted of peripheral blood. The receptor set was obtained from a young man with active or convalescent COVID-19.

The V and J genes are TRBV4-1 and TRBJ1-2; a possible D gene is TRBD1 (5 bases). V was clipped by 0 bases and J by 2 bases, with 13 bases between them. Germline CDR1 MGHRA, CDR2 YSYEKL. CDR3 length: 16 amino acids. In nucleotides, the CDR3 is TGCGCCAGCAGCCAAGATCGAGCGGGACTGAACTATGGCTACACCTTC. Encoded protein: CASSQDRAGLNYGYTF.

The chain couples TRBV10-2 to TRBJ1-6; D unclear. Deletions cut 6 bases from V and 2 bases from J, with 8 bases between. Germline assignment: CDR1 WSHSY and CDR2 SAAADI. This CDR3 spans 14 amino acids. The CDR3 nucleotides are TGCGCCAGCAGGATAGATACCTATAATTCACCCCTCCACTTT. Translated, it gives CASRIDTYNSPLHF.

The V and J genes are TRBV10-3 and TRBJ1-1; D might be TRBD1 (5 bases). V lost 4 bases and J lost 7, with 7 bases in between. In germline, CDR1 is ENHRY, CDR2 SYGVKD. The CDR3 consists of 11 residues. CDR3 amino acids: CAISGGGEAFF. The CDR3 DNA is TGTGCCATCAGTGGCGGGGGTGAAGCTTTCTTT.

In nucleotides, the CDR3 is TGTGCCGGCGGACGGGGGGGGTTAGAAGCTTTCTTT. Translation gives CAGGRGGLEAFF. The V gene is TRBV6-5, the J gene TRBJ1-1, with D possibly matching TRBD1 (5 bases). CDR3 length: 12 residues. The V gene lost 11 bases and the J gene lost 8 bases, with 18 bases spanning the gap. The germline V gene encodes CDR1 MNHEY and CDR2 SVGAGI.

The chain has TRBV7-8 and TRBJ1-1; weak D call: TRBD1 (6 bases). The CDR3 runs to 13 residues. The V gene lost 5 bases and the J gene lost 8 bases, with 15 bases spanning the gap. The germline CDR1 and CDR2 sequences are SGHVS and FQNEAQ. DNA for the CDR3: TGTGCCAGCAGCCCGCGTCAGGGGCAGGAAGCTTTCTTT. Translation gives CASSPRQGQEAFF.

V usage is TRBV7-9 and J usage is TRBJ2-5; the match to TRBD1 covers 8 bases. The V gene's germline CDR1 is SEHNR and CDR2 FQNEAQ (reference sequence). CDR3 length equals 15 residues. The J segment lost 5 bases and the V segment lost 4 bases, leaving 9 bases of the junction unmatched. CDR3 bases: TGTGCCAGCAGCTGGACAGGGTTAAGGGGTGAGACCCAGTACTTC. This gives the protein CASSWTGLRGETQYF.

The rearrangement joins TRBV18 to TRBJ1-1; 8 bases are shared with TRBD1. The CDR3 is 16 residues long. From germline, CDR1 is KGHSH and CDR2 LQKENI. The ends lost 0 bases at V and 0 bases at J; junction bases unmatched: 3. CDR3 nucleotides: TGTGCCAGCTCACCACCGGACAGGGTTATGAACACTGAAGCTTTCTTT. Its translation: CASSPPDRVMNTEAFF.

V is TRBV7-9 and J is TRBJ2-7; D unresolved. Germline loops: CDR1 SEHNR, CDR2 FQNEAQ (reference sequence). The V end was cut by 1 base, the J end by 2 bases, with 9 bases between. The CDR3 has 14 amino acids. CDR3 nucleotide sequence: TGTGCCAGCAGCTTAGATTACTCAACCTACGAGCAGTACTTC. The encoded protein is CASSLDYSTYEQYF.

The J gene is TRBJ2-7, the V gene TRBV19; 9 bases line up with TRBD1. The CDR3 spans 16 residues. CDR1 and CDR2 (germline): LNHDA, SQIVND (reference sequence). Unmatched junction bases numbered 10, after V lost 4 bases and J lost 3 bases. CDR3 coding DNA: TGTGCCAGTAGTACCCGCGGGACAGGGATTCTCTACGAGCAGTACTTC. Residues: CASSTRGTGILYEQYF. Looking up the rest from reference TRBV19 and TRBJ2-7 gives the full variable domain: DGGITQSPKYLFRKEGQNVTLSCEQNLNHDAMYWYRQDPGQGLRLIYYSQIVNDFQKGDIAEGYSVSREKKESFPLTVTSAQKNPTAFYLCASSTRGTGILYEQYFGPGTRLTVT.

The gene calls are TRBV7-8 and TRBJ2-3, with D unresolved. V was cut by 2 bases and J by 0 bases, with 9 bases left in between. Germline loops: CDR1 SGHVS, CDR2 FQNEAQ. This CDR3 comprises 15 residues. CDR3 DNA sequence: TGTGCCAGCAGCTTACGATCTAGAAGCACAGATACGCAGTATTTT. Translation: CASSLRSRSTDTQYF. Looking up the rest from reference TRBV7-8 and TRBJ2-3 gives the full variable domain: GAGVSQSPRYKVAKRGQDVALRCDPISGHVSLFWYQQALGQGPEFLTYFQNEAQLDKSGLPSDRFFAERPEGSVSTLKIQRTQQEDSAVYLCASSLRSRSTDTQYFGPGTRLTVL.

The chain couples TRBV4-1 to TRBJ2-7; a weak D match, TRBD1 (5 bases). Germline V gene lookup returns CDR1 MGHRA and CDR2 YSYEKL. CDR3 length equals 14 residues. Trimming took 1 base from V and 3 from J, leaving 10 bases between them. CDR3 residues: CASSQVTVDYEQYF. The CDR3, as DNA: TGCGCCAGCAGCCAAGTGACAGTGGACTACGAGCAGTACTTC.

This clone has only one observation. J is TRBJ1-1 and V is TRBV2, with D uncertain. V shed 1 base and J shed 3 bases, with 6 bases lying between them. Looked up from germline, CDR1 is SNHLY and CDR2 is FYNNEI. This CDR3 spans 13 amino acids. CDR3 DNA sequence: TGTGCCAGCAGTGAAGAGGAGTACACTGAAGCTTTCTTT. Protein sequence: CASSEEEYTEAFF. The full variable domain, in which reference TRBV2 and TRBJ1-1 provide the parts outside the CDR3, is EPEVTQTPSHQVTQMGQEVILRCVPISNHLYFYWYRQILGQKVEFLVSFYNNEISEKSEIFDDQFSVERPDGSNFTLKIRSTKLEDSAMYFCASSEEEYTEAFFGQGTRLTVV.

The rearrangement links TRBV9 to TRBJ1-6, with D maybe TRBD1 (5 bases). Looked up from germline, CDR1 is SGDLS and CDR2 is YYNGEE. V lost 3 bases and J 0 bases, leaving 10 bases between the germline ends. The CDR3 sequence is 16 residues long. As DNA, the CDR3 is TGTGCCAGCAGCGCAAGGGGTGGCTCCTATAATTCACCCCTCCACTTT. It translates to CASSARGGSYNSPLHF. The whole variable domain, remainder taken from reference TRBV9 and TRBJ1-6, is DSGVTQTPKHLITATGQRVTLRCSPRSGDLSVYWYQQSLDQGLQFLIQYYNGEERAKGNILERFSAQQFPDLHSELNLSSLELGDSALYFCASSARGGSYNSPLHFGNGTRLTVT.

The chain links TRBV19 to TRBJ1-1, with D uncertain. V lost 4 bases, J lost 7 bases, and 13 bases lay in between. From germline, CDR1 is LNHDA and CDR2 SQIVND (reference sequence). The length of the CDR3 is 13 residues. The CDR3 sequence is CASSKSETYEAFF. For the CDR3, the DNA is TGTGCCAGTAGTAAGTCCGAGACATATGAAGCTTTCTTT.

This clone was seen just once. The V gene is TRBV6-1, the J gene TRBJ1-1; 7 positions agree with TRBD1. The CDR3 spans 15 residues. V gave up 3 bases and J gave up 0 bases; unmatched junction bases: 4. From germline, CDR1 is MNHNS and CDR2 SASEGT. The CDR3 bases are TGTGCCAGCAGTGACATCGGGACAGTGAACACTGAAGCTTTCTTT. This translates into CASSDIGTVNTEAFF.

J is TRBJ1-1 and V is TRBV25-1; D gene unclear. This CDR3 has 14 residues. Germline CDR1 and CDR2: MGHDK and SYGVNS. The V end lost 6 bases, the J end lost 4 bases, and 15 bases lay between the germline ends. CDR3 residues: CASRNFGEVTEAFF. As DNA, the CDR3 is TGTGCCAGCAGGAACTTTGGGGAGGTCACTGAAGCTTTCTTT.

The chain employs TRBV19 and TRBJ2-3; no reliable D call. V shed 3 bases and J shed 0 bases, with 7 bases lying between them. Germline-derived CDR1 and CDR2 are LNHDA and SQIVND (reference sequence). This CDR3 comprises 14 residues. In DNA, the CDR3 is TGTGCCAGTAGTATGAGCGATAGCACAGATACGCAGTATTTT. This translates into CASSMSDSTDTQYF.

This clone appeared a single time. V is TRBV5-4 and J is TRBJ1-1; 8 bases match TRBD1. V shed 5 bases and J 1 base; nucleotides not matched to a gene: 10. The CDR3 is made up of 16 amino acids. Per the germline V gene, CDR1 is SGHNT and CDR2 is YYREEE (reference sequence). CDR3 residues: CASSSAGGAANTEAFF. The CDR3 DNA reads as TGTGCCAGCAGTTCAGCAGGGGGCGCGGCGAACACTGAAGCTTTCTTT.

The rearrangement joins TRBV2 to TRBJ1-4, with a weak D call TRBD1 (5 bases). Trimming removed 10 bases from V and 3 bases from J, with 15 bases in between. The CDR3 extends over 14 amino acids. CDR1 and CDR2 from the germline V gene are SNHLY and FYNNEI. The CDR3 region has the DNA TGTGCCACCAATAACAGGCTGGCTAATGAAAAACTGTTTTTT. Residues: CATNNRLANEKLFF.

This clone was recorded a few times. CDR3 sequence reads: CASSQEGGVAGNTIYF. As DNA, the CDR3 is TGTGCCAGCAGCCAAGAAGGCGGGGTGGCTGGAAACACCATATATTTT. V gene TRBV3-1 (or the pseudogene TRBV3-2) combines with J gene TRBJ1-3, with no clear D. The germline V gene encodes CDR1 LGHDT and CDR2 YNNKEL (reference sequence). The CDR3 consists of 16 residues. V lost 0 bases to trimming and J lost 2 bases, with 11 bases between them.

The chain uses TRBV5-1 and TRBJ2-7; weak D call: TRBD1 (6 bases). Germline lookup yields CDR1 SGHRS and CDR2 YFSETQ. This CDR3 spans 18 amino acids. V lost 5 bases and J lost 0, with 24 bases in between. CDR3: CASRRDLNRDIISYEQYF. The CDR3 DNA sequence: TGCGCCAGCAGGAGGGACCTCAATCGGGACATAATCTCCTACGAGCAGTACTTC.

The rearrangement joins TRBV7-2 to TRBJ1-2; TRBD1 is a possible D gene (5 bases). Trimming took off 3 bases at V and 8 bases at J, with 16 bases between the two ends. Germline values: CDR1 SGHTA, CDR2 FQGNSA. The CDR3 is 14 amino acids. CDR3 bases: TGTGCCAGCAGCTTGGGGACCCCGCGGGGAGGCTACACCTTC. This gives the protein CASSLGTPRGGYTF. Looking up the rest from reference TRBV7-2 and TRBJ1-2 gives the full variable domain: GAGVSQSPSNKVTEKGKDVELRCDPISGHTALYWYRQSLGQGLEFLIYFQGNSAPDKSGLPSDRFSAERTGGSVSTLTIQRTQQEDSAVYLCASSLGTPRGGYTFGSGTRLTVV.

J is TRBJ1-4 and V is TRBV5-1; the D is unclear. Germline V gene lookup returns CDR1 SGHRS and CDR2 YFSETQ. This CDR3 contains 16 residues. V was cut by 1 base and J by 0 bases, with 10 bases left in between. The CDR3 protein is CASSLYGRPTNEKLFF. For the CDR3, the DNA is TGCGCCAGCAGCTTGTATGGGAGACCAACTAATGAAAAACTGTTTTTT.

A word on this clone: Mismatch with germline at one junction end may stem from a read error. The J gene is TRBJ2-1, the V gene TRBV7-8; 14 nucleotides match TRBD2. Per the germline V gene, CDR1 is SGHVS and CDR2 is FQNEAQ. This CDR3 has 15 amino acids. CDR3 residues: CASSTYKTSGGDFVF. CDR3 in DNA: TGTGCCAGCAGCACGTACAAGACTAGCGGGGGGGACTTTGTCTTC.

This chain joins TRBV2 and TRBJ1-4; 11 nucleotides agree with TRBD1. The CDR3 sequence is 14 residues long. CDR1 and CDR2 (germline): SNHLY, FYNNEI. V lost 4 bases to trimming and J lost 9 bases; unmatched junction nucleotides: 4. Here the CDR3 reads CASSAGQGVQKLFF. The CDR3 bases are TGTGCCAGCAGTGCGGGACAGGGGGTGCAAAAACTGTTTTTT.

CDR3 DNA sequence: TGTGCCAGCGGGACAGAGGGAGAAAGTGGCAATGAGCAGTTCTTC. Its protein product is CASGTEGESGNEQFF. The genes are TRBV2 and TRBJ2-1; TRBD1 matches at 7 bases. The CDR3 runs 15 residues. V lost 8 bases to trimming and J lost 6 bases; unmatched junction nucleotides: 13. Germline assignment: CDR1 SNHLY and CDR2 FYNNEI.

This clone was found a few times. The same CDR3 also results from other DNA sequences found in this sample. The chain couples TRBV11-2 to TRBJ2-2, with 11 positions matching TRBD2. Germline V gene lookup returns CDR1 SGHAT and CDR2 FQNNGV. The V gene end was trimmed by 2 bases and the J gene end by 6 bases; junction bases not matched to a gene: 2. CDR3 size: 15 residues. The CDR3 here is CASSLLAGGPGELFF. CDR3 coding DNA: TGTGCCAGCAGCTTACTAGCGGGGGGACCCGGGGAGCTGTTTTTT.

This clone has more than one count but fewer than ten. V gene TRBV11-1 combines with J gene TRBJ1-1; 8 nucleotides align to TRBD1. The ends lost 6 bases at V and 4 bases at J; junction bases unmatched: 4. The CDR3 runs 13 residues. Germline V gene lookup returns CDR1 SGHAT and CDR2 FQDESV (reference sequence). As DNA, the CDR3 is TGTGCCAGCAGACATACAGGGGGCACTGAAGCTTTCTTT. Amino acid sequence: CASRHTGGTEAFF. Full variable domain (rest looked up from reference TRBV11-1 and TRBJ1-1): EAEVAQSPRYKITEKSQAVAFWCDPISGHATLYWYRQILGQGPELLVQFQDESVVDDSQLPKDRFSAERLKGVDSTLKIQPAELGDSAMYLCASRHTGGTEAFFGQGTRLTVV.

A single count supports this clone. The chain couples TRBV30 to TRBJ2-3, with TRBD2 as a possible D gene (6 bases). The CDR3 length is 16 residues. CDR1 and CDR2 (germline): GTSNPN, SVGIG (reference sequence). V lost 4 bases to trimming and J lost 3 bases, with 20 bases between them. The CDR3 reads CAWKGLRVGGTDTQYF. The CDR3 coding sequence is TGTGCCTGGAAGGGACTTCGTGTTGGGGGAACAGATACGCAGTATTTT.

The chain employs TRBV7-9 and TRBJ2-7; TRBD1 might be the D (6 bases). This CDR3 comprises 14 residues. The V gene's germline CDR1 is SEHNR and CDR2 FQNEAQ (reference sequence). With 4 bases removed from V and 3 bases from J, the gap between germline ends came to 13 bases. The DNA of the CDR3 is TGTGCCAGCAGCTCTTGGACAGAGCACTACGAGCAGTACTTC. Translation gives CASSSWTEHYEQYF.

The chain joins TRBV11-2 to TRBJ1-1; TRBD1 matches at 7 bases. This CDR3 is 16 amino acids long. V gave up 4 bases and J gave up 1 base; unmatched junction bases: 9. The germline V gene encodes CDR1 SGHAT and CDR2 FQNNGV. CDR3 in DNA: TGTGCCAGCAGCTCACAGACAGGGCTGGGGAACACTGAAGCTTTCTTT. Its protein is CASSSQTGLGNTEAFF.

The genes are TRBV19 and TRBJ1-6; D gene ambiguous. The germline V and J ends were trimmed by 0 bases and 6 bases, with 12 bases remaining between them. The CDR3 is made up of 16 amino acids. Germline CDR1 reads LNHDA; CDR2 reads SQIVND (reference sequence). CDR3 DNA sequence: TGTGCCAGTAGTATAGACCGGGATAACCTTAATTCACCCCTCCACTTT. Its protein product is CASSIDRDNLNSPLHF.